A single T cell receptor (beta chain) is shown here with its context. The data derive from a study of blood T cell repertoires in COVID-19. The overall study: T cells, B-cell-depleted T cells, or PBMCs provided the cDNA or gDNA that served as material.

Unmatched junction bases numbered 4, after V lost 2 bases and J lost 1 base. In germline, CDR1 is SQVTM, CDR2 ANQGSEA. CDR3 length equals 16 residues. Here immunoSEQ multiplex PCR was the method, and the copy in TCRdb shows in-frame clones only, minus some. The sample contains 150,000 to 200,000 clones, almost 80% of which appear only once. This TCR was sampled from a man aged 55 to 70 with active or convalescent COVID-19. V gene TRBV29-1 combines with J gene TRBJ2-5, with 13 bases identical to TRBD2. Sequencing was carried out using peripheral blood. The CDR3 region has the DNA TGCAGCGTTGAACGACTAGCGGGAGGCTCCCAAGAGACCCAGTACTTC. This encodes CSVERLAGGSQETQYF.